The source of this T cell receptor (beta chain) is a study of CD8+ T cells in alopecia areata. Across the whole study: Severity among treated patients was scored by the percentage of scalp area affected.

Specified treatment: oral pan-JAK inhibitor, 5-10 mg twice daily. The CDR3 sequence is 13 residues long. V was cut by 4 bases and J by 3 bases, with 11 bases left in between. Germline CDR1 is SGHDT and CDR2 is YYEEEE. Extraction of RNA preceded its reverse transcription into cDNA, which served as the sequencing template. Clones were sequenced by immunoSEQ multiplex PCR, and TCRdb holds only the in-frame ones, with some missing. The sample shows 200,000 or so clones, more than 30% of them seen only once. This TCR came from a human donor with alopecia areata. The source was CD4+ T cells sorted from blood, collected around week 30, from a patient treated with tofacitinib. V and J are TRBV5-6 and TRBJ2-7, with D possibly being TRBD2 (6 bases). The CDR3 loop is CASSISGVYEQYF. The CDR3 DNA reads TGTGCCAGCAGCATATCGGGAGTCTACGAGCAGTACTTC.